This TCR beta chain emerged from a study of blood T cell repertoires in COVID-19. Background on the study: The United States, Italy and Spain provided the acute and convalescent COVID-19 samples. The cDNA or gDNA used as material had been derived from T cells, B-cell-depleted T cells, or PBMCs.

Per the authors' pipeline: Estimation of nucleated cell counts was performed using reference gene primer amplification. Profiling relied on immunoSEQ multiplex PCR, and the TCRdb table lists in-frame clones only, not all of them. The V and J calls and clone size come from that table; D and trimming were worked out from the DNA. The sample holds about 210,000 clones, approximately 80% seen once. Assignments of participants to cohorts depended upon their own reported clinical history. The V end lost 5 bases, the J end lost 3 bases, and 31 bases lay between the germline ends. CDR3 length: 21 residues. The germline CDR1 and CDR2 sequences are SGHVS and FNYEAQ.

J is TRBJ2-2 and V is TRBV7-6, with D possibly matching TRBD1 (7 bases). Sequencing was done on a sample of PBMCs or T cells enriched from blood (not recorded which). This sequence originates from a young man with acute COVID-19. CDR3 bases: TGTGCCAGCAGCCCGTACCACTACGCCAGGAGGGGGCCTCAATACACCGGGGAGCTGTTTTTT. This sequence encodes CASSPYHYARRGPQYTGELFF.